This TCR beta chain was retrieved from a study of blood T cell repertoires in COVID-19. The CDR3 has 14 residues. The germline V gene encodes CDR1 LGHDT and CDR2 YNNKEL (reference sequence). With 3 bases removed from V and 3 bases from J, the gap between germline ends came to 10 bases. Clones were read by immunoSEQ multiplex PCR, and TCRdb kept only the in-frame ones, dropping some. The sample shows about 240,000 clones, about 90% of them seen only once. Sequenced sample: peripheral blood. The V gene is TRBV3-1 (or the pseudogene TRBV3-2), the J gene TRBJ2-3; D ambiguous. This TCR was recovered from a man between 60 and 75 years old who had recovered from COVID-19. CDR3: CASSHRLKTDTQYF. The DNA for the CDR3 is TGTGCCAGCAGCCATCGACTGAAAACAGATACGCAGTATTTT.